This TCR beta chain was obtained from a study of T-cell reconstitution after alpha-beta-depleted transplantation in children. Preparation of the TCRbeta library involved a method that used unique molecular identifiers. TCRdb reprocessed the PCR reads with MiXCR, giving one entry per CDR3 protein. This table holds 330,000 or so distinct CDR3 sequences, 10% to 13% found once. CDR1 SGHTA and CDR2 FQGNSA come from the germline V gene. The CDR3 length is 13 residues. J lost 5 bases, V lost 10 bases, and 8 bases had no gene match. This clonotype occurred a few times. The input for sequencing was PBMCs from the stem cell graft donor, taken from the stem cell graft. The TCR sequence derives from a human donor who donated a stem cell graft to a child with acute lymphoblastic leukemia. J is TRBJ2-3 and V is TRBV7-2; 8 positions agree with TRBD1. The CDR3 reads CATGGQAGDTQYF. The DNA for the CDR3 is TGTGCCACCGGGGGACAGGCAGGAGATACGCAGTATTTT. Using reference TRBV7-2 and TRBJ2-3 for the parts outside the CDR3, the full variable domain is GAGVSQSPSNKVTEKGKDVELRCDPISGHTALYWYRQSLGQGLEFLIYFQGNSAPDKSGLPSDRFSAERTGGSVSTLTIQRTQQEDSAVYLCATGGQAGDTQYFGPGTRLTVL.